These T cell receptor beta chains were read from a single sample in a study of blood T cell repertoires in COVID-19. Sequenced by immunoSEQ multiplex PCR; TCRdb stores in-frame clones only, minus some. The sample holds about 160,000 clones, roughly 84% seen once. The sequenced sample was PBMCs or T cells enriched from blood (not recorded which). The receptors stem from a woman aged 50 to 65 who had recovered from COVID-19. Each CDR3 is given with its conserved first and last residue. The D gene is left open where the match is weak. A clone size is listed for some rows: how often the clone was seen (once, few, many), or a class if it is expanded.

j_call | v_call | d_call | clone_size | cdr3_aa | cdr3_nt
TRBJ1-5 | TRBV19 | . | . | CASSWGGEISEPQHF | TGTGCCAGTAGTTGGGGGGGAGAGATATCAGAGCCCCAGCATTTT
TRBJ2-3 | TRBV6-8 | . | once | CASSAGLSSTDTQYF | TGTGCCAGCAGTGCGGGACTCTCTAGCACAGATACGCAGTATTTT
TRBJ1-5 | TRBV10-3 | . | . | CAISESAGASDNQPQHF | TGTGCCATCAGTGAGTCAGCGGGGGCGTCTGACAATCAGCCCCAGCATTTT
TRBJ1-3 | TRBV3-1/TRBV3-2 | . | few | CASSHGVLSGNTIYF | TGTGCCAGCAGCCACGGGGTACTCTCTGGAAACACCATATATTTT
TRBJ1-4 | TRBV28 | TRBD1 | . | CASSPGGSDEKLFF | TGTGCCAGCAGTCCAGGGGGCTCTGATGAAAAACTGTTTTTT
TRBJ2-1 | TRBV4-1 | . | . | CASSQTPLGDNEQFF | TGCGCCAGCAGCCAAACCCCTCTCGGGGACAATGAGCAGTTCTTC
TRBJ1-5 | TRBV4-2 | . | few | CASSESLNSNQPQHF | TGTGCCAGCAGCGAAAGCCTAAATAGCAATCAGCCCCAGCATTTT
TRBJ1-5 | TRBV4-2 | TRBD1 | . | CASSQTGGWDQPQHF | TGTGCCAGCAGCCAGACAGGGGGCTGGGATCAGCCCCAGCATTTT
TRBJ1-2 | TRBV5-5 | . | . | CASSLIPESYGYTF | TGTGCCAGCAGCTTAATTCCCGAGTCCTATGGCTACACCTTC
TRBJ2-5 | TRBV28 | TRBD2 | . | CASSLMTSGRKYQETQYF | TGTGCCAGCAGTCTTATGACTAGCGGGAGGAAATACCAAGAGACCCAGTACTTC
TRBJ1-6 | TRBV7-2 | TRBD1 | . | CASSSPRGSYNSPLHF | TGTGCCAGCAGCTCTCCCAGGGGGTCCTATAATTCACCCCTCCACTTT
TRBJ2-1 | TRBV5-1 | TRBD1 | . | CATQTGTGKYNEQFF | TGCGCCACACAAACCGGGACAGGGAAATACAATGAGCAGTTCTTC
TRBJ2-3 | TRBV3-1/TRBV3-2 | . | . | CASSQEAPTDTQYF | TGTGCCAGCAGCCAAGAGGCCCCCACAGATACGCAGTATTTT
TRBJ1-2 | TRBV6-2/TRBV6-3 | TRBD1 | . | CASSYLALIRQGDGYTF | TGTGCCAGCAGTTACCTAGCTCTGATCCGGCAGGGGGATGGCTACACCTTC
TRBJ2-2 | TRBV19 | TRBD1 | . | CASGPRGLGTGELFF | TGTGCCAGTGGTCCAAGGGGGCTCGGGACCGGGGAGCTGTTTTTT
TRBJ2-7 | TRBV11-3 | . | . | CASSFLGATYEQYF | TGTGCCAGCAGCTTCCTTGGGGCAACCTACGAGCAGTACTTC
TRBJ1-5 | TRBV6-5 | . | . | CASSRDNAYQPQHF | TGTGCCAGCAGTAGGGACAATGCTTATCAGCCCCAGCATTTT
TRBJ1-2 | TRBV6-1 | TRBD1 | once | CASSEDLRQGMNYGYTF | TGTGCCAGCAGTGAAGACCTAAGACAGGGGATGAACTATGGCTACACCTTC
TRBJ1-4 | TRBV11-3 | . | few | CASSSRTGLTNEKLFF | TGTGCCAGCAGCTCCCGGACGGGATTAACTAATGAAAAACTGTTTTTT
TRBJ1-4 | TRBV7-9 | . | . | CASSRQNEKLFF | TGTGCCAGCAGCCGACAAAATGAAAAACTGTTTTTT
TRBJ1-2 | TRBV11-3 | . | . | CASSPTIDSYYGYTF | TGTGCCAGCAGCCCAACCATCGACAGCTACTATGGCTACACCTTC
TRBJ1-1 | TRBV18 | . | . | CASSPSDSVKGTEAFF | TGTGCCAGCTCACCATCGGACAGTGTCAAGGGCACTGAAGCTTTCTTT
TRBJ2-3 | TRBV2 | . | . | CASSEFGLIDTQYF | TGTGCCAGCAGTGAATTTGGCTTAATAGATACGCAGTATTTT
TRBJ2-7 | TRBV27 | TRBD2 | . | CASSYREGLYEQYF | TGTGCCAGCAGTTACCGGGAGGGCCTTTACGAGCAGTACTTC
TRBJ2-7 | TRBV28 | . | few | CASNREYEQYF | TGTGCCAGCAACCGGGAGTACGAGCAGTACTTC
TRBJ2-1 | TRBV5-1 | . | few | CASSLDPTGAGGNEQFF | TGCGCCAGCAGCTTGGACCCTACAGGGGCGGGGGGCAATGAGCAGTTCTTC
TRBJ2-1 | TRBV4-3 | . | . | CASSQDSLVSYNEQFF | TGCGCCAGCAGCCAAGACAGTCTGGTCTCCTACAATGAGCAGTTCTTC
TRBJ2-4 | TRBV4-1 | TRBD2 | . | CASSQGGWSGRGDIQYF | TGCGCCAGCAGCCAAGGAGGGTGGAGCGGGAGAGGAGACATTCAGTACTTC
TRBJ2-3 | TRBV7-3 | . | few | CASSRLSTDTQYF | TGTGCCAGCAGCCGACTGAGCACAGATACGCAGTATTTT
TRBJ2-1 | TRBV28 | TRBD2 | few | CASNVAGENEQFF | TGTGCCAGCAATGTAGCGGGAGAGAATGAGCAGTTCTTC
TRBJ1-2 | TRBV19 | TRBD1 | . | CATGTGKGPDF | TGTGCCACCGGGACAGGGAAGGGTCCTGACTTC
TRBJ2-7 | TRBV3-1/TRBV3-2 | . | . | CASSQGGGPWEQYF | TGTGCCAGCAGCCAGGGGGGGGGCCCTTGGGAGCAGTACTTC
TRBJ2-5 | TRBV6-2/TRBV6-3 | TRBD2 | . | CASSPPRGGKETQYF | TGTGCCAGCAGTCCCCCCCGGGGGGGGAAAGAGACCCAGTACTTC
TRBJ2-7 | TRBV28 | TRBD2 | . | CASSLKTSGPYEQYF | TGTGCCAGCAGTTTAAAGACTAGCGGTCCCTACGAGCAGTACTTC
TRBJ2-1 | TRBV12-3/TRBV12-4 | . | . | CASSLLRVEQFF | TGTGCCAGCAGTTTGCTCAGGGTTGAGCAGTTCTTC
TRBJ2-3 | TRBV5-1 | TRBD2 | . | CASSLRLAGGSDTQYF | TGCGCCAGCAGCCTCCGACTAGCGGGAGGTTCAGATACGCAGTATTTT
TRBJ1-6 | TRBV11-3 | TRBD1 | . | CASSTTGNSPLHF | TGTGCCAGCAGCACGACAGGGAACTCACCCCTCCACTTT
TRBJ2-2 | TRBV7-3 | TRBD2 | . | CASSQGSSGPTNTGELFF | TGTGCCAGCAGCCAAGGGTCTAGCGGGCCCACGAACACCGGGGAGCTGTTTTTT
TRBJ1-6 | TRBV6-1 | . | . | CASSEAGSGNSPLHF | TGTGCCAGCAGTGAAGCGGGTTCGGGGAATTCACCCCTCCACTTT
TRBJ2-1 | TRBV7-2 | TRBD2 | . | CASSLVREEFF | TGTGCCAGCAGCTTAGTTCGGGAGGAGTTCTTC
TRBJ2-2 | TRBV7-2 | TRBD1 | . | CASSHQGQANTGELFF | TGTGCCAGCAGCCACCAAGGACAGGCGAACACCGGGGAGCTGTTTTTT